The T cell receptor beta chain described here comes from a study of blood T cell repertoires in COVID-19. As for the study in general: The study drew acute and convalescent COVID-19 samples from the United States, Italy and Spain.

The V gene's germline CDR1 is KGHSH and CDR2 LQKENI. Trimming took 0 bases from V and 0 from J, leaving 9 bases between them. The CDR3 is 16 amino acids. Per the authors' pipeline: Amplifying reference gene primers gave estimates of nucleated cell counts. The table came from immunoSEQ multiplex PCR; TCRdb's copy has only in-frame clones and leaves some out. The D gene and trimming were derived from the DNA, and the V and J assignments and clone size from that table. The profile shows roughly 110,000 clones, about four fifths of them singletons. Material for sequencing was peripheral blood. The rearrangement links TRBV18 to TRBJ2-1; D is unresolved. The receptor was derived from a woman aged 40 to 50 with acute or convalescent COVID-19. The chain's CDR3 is CASSPPRSLSYNEQFF. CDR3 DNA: TGTGCCAGCTCACCACCGAGGTCCCTCTCCTACAATGAGCAGTTCTTC.